The entry that follows covers one T cell receptor (beta chain) sequence. Its antigen remains unknown. This entry is derived from a study of T cells in localized non-small cell lung cancer. Notes on the study in general: Among the top 100 tumor clones, a median around 62 appeared in adjacent lung.

Data came from immunoSEQ multiplex PCR; TCRdb stores just in-frame clones and leaves some out. This repertoire shows about 59,000 clones, almost 90% found once; its top ten account for about 2.1%. The sequence derives from a woman aged 40-69 years with stage I lung adenocarcinoma. Sample: peripheral blood, taken before any cancer treatment.

The CDR3 sequence: CSARVRSEAFF. For the CDR3, the DNA is TGCAGTGCTAGAGTAAGGTCTGAAGCTTTCTTT. This rearrangement joins TRBV20-1 to TRBJ1-1; D is ambiguous. The CDR3 covers 11 residues. Germline V gene sequence: CDR1 DFQATT, CDR2 SNEGSKA (reference sequence). The V and J ends lost 1 base and 6 bases respectively, with 6 bases between them.